This T cell receptor (beta chain) was profiled in a study of CD8+CD57+ T cells in acquired aplastic anemia. Turning to the study itself: Quantities of DNA derived from sorted CD4+ and CD8+ cells averaged approximately 3.3 ug. Healthy donors averaged around 10 million reads for CD4+ cells. General observations from the study: Overlapping CD8+ CDR3 repertoires of patients and controls contained some 30 shared sequences.

About this clonotype itself: Its target is not known.

For CDR3 and TCR beta VDJ profiling, genomic DNA was the template used. Using its own MiXCR run on the reads, TCRdb lists one record per CDR3 protein. In the table there are 150,000 to 200,000 distinct CDR3 sequences, just over 45% of which are singletons. Germline assignment: CDR1 SNHLY and CDR2 FYNNEI. Deletions cut 8 bases from V and 7 bases from J, with 12 bases between. The CDR3 is made up of 13 amino acids. The material sequenced was sorted CD4+, CD8+, or CD8+CD57+ T cells (not recorded which) from PBMCs. The TCR originated in a human donor in good health. V gene TRBV2 combines with J gene TRBJ1-6; D remains unclear. DNA for the CDR3: TGTGCCAGCGCCACACAACCAAATTCACCCCTCCACTTT. Amino acid sequence: CASATQPNSPLHF. The whole variable domain, filled in from reference TRBV2 and TRBJ1-6, reads EPEVTQTPSHQVTQMGQEVILRCVPISNHLYFYWYRQILGQKVEFLVSFYNNEISEKSEIFDDQFSVERPDGSNFTLKIRSTKLEDSAMYFCASATQPNSPLHFGNGTRLTVT.